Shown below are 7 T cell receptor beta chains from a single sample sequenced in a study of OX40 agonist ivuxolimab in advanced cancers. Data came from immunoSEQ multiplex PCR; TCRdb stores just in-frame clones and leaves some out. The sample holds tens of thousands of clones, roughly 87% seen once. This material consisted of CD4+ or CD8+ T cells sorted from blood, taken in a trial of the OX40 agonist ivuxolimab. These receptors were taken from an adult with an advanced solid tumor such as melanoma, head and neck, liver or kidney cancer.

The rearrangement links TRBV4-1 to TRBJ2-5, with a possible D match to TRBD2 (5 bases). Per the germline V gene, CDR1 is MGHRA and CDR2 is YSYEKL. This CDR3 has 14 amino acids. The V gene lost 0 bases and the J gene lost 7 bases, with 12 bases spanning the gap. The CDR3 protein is CASSQDEGIGTQYF. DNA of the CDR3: TGCGCCAGCAGCCAAGATGAGGGAATCGGGACCCAGTACTTC.

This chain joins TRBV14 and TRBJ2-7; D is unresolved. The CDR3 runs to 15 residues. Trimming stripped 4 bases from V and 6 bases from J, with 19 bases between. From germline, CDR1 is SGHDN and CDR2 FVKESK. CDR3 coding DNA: TGTGCCAGCAGCCCCGCGGATCCGCCCCGCGGCGAGCAGTACTTC. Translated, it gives CASSPADPPRGEQYF. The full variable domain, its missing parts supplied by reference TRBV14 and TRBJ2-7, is EAGVTQFPSHSVIEKGQTVTLRCDPISGHDNLYWYRRVMGKEIKFLLHFVKESKQDESGMPNNRFLAERTGGTYSTLKVQPAELEDSGVYFCASSPADPPRGEQYFGPGTRLTVT.

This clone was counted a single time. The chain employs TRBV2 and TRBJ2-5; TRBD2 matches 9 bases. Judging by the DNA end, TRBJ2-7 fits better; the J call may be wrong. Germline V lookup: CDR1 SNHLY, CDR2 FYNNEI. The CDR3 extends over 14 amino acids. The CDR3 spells CASNLAGTSYEQYF. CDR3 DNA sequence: TGTGCCAGCAACCTAGCGGGAACTTCCTACGAGCAGTACTTC.

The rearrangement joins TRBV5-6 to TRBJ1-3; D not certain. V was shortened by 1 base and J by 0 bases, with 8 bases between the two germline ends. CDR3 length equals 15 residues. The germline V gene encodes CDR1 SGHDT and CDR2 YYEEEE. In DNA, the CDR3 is TGTGCCAGCAGCTTGAGGACCGTCTCTGGAAACACCATATATTTT. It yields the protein CASSLRTVSGNTIYF.

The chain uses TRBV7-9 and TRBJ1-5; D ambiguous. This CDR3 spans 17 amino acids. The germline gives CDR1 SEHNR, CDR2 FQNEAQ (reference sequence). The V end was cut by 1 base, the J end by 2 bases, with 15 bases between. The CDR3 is CASSLGLGNEGNQPQHF. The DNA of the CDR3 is TGTGCCAGCAGCTTAGGGTTGGGGAATGAGGGCAATCAGCCCCAGCATTTT.

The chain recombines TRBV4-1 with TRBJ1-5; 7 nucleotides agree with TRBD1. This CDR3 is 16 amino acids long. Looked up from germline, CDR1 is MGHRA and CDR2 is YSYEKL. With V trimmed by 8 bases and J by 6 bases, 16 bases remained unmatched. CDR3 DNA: TGCGCCAGCCAGCCCTTCAGGGGGGATAGAAGTCAGCCCCAGCATTTT. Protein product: CASQPFRGDRSQPQHF.

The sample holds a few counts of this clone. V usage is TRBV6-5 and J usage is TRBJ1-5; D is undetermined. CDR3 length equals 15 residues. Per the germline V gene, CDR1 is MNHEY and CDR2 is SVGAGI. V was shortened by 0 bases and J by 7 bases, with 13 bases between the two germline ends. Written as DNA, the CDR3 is TGTGCCAGCAGTTACTCGAGTGCGGGGAACCAGCCCCAGCATTTT. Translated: CASSYSSAGNQPQHF.